These 28 T cell receptor beta chains originate from one sample sequenced in a study of shared clonotypes between healthy human individuals. Terminally differentiated effector memory CD45RA+ cells were excluded by CCR7 positive selection of CD45RO-negative cells. Measured with immunoSEQ multiplex PCR; TCRdb has only the in-frame clones, and not every one. Among about 2.1 million clones, approximately 94% were seen once, and the ten largest hold more than 1.5%. Sequencing used naive CD8+ T cells from PBMCs. The receptors derive from a young man in good health. Some clones in this sample may be carry-over from other donors' samples.

The chain is built from TRBV28 and TRBJ2-7; 8 nucleotides align to TRBD1. With 8 bases clipped from V and 2 bases from J, the junction kept 2 bases outside the gene matches. Germline V lookup: CDR1 MDHEN, CDR2 SYDVKM. The CDR3 length is 12 residues. This CDR3 is CASRDRTYEQYF. As DNA, the CDR3 is TGTGCCAGCCGGGACAGGACCTACGAGCAGTACTTC.

V gene TRBV28 combines with J gene TRBJ2-5; tentatively, D is TRBD2 (5 bases). From germline, CDR1 is MDHEN and CDR2 SYDVKM. The CDR3 consists of 13 residues. With 4 bases removed from V and 5 bases from J, the gap between germline ends came to 11 bases. DNA of the CDR3: TGTGCCAGCAGTTCCGGTCAGCGGGAGACCCAGTACTTC. The encoded protein is CASSSGQRETQYF.

This clone was counted only a few times. V and J are TRBV7-9 and TRBJ1-1, with D uncertain. Germline V CDR1 and CDR2: SEHNR, FQNEAQ (reference sequence). V was pared by 6 bases and J by 0 bases, with 8 bases between. The CDR3 runs to 13 residues. The CDR3 sequence is CASRGRLNTEAFF. The CDR3 DNA is TGTGCCAGCAGAGGTAGGCTGAACACTGAAGCTTTCTTT.

This chain uses TRBV28 with TRBJ2-7; TRBD1 or TRBD2 may be the D gene (5 bases each). The CDR3 length is 14 residues. V shed 7 bases and J shed 1 base, with 14 bases lying between them. CDR1 and CDR2 from the germline V gene are MDHEN and SYDVKM. In nucleotides, the CDR3 is TGTGCCAGCAATCCAGGGACCCCTTCCTACGAGCAGTACTTC. Its translation is CASNPGTPSYEQYF.

The V call is TRBV5-1, the J call TRBJ1-1; the D gene is possibly TRBD1 (5 bases). The CDR3 contains 15 residues. Germline values: CDR1 SGHRS, CDR2 YFSETQ. V was trimmed by 4 bases and J by 1 base, leaving 14 bases between them. The DNA of the CDR3 is TGCGCCAGCAGCCCGCTAAGACAGACGAACACTGAAGCTTTCTTT. Protein: CASSPLRQTNTEAFF.

This chain joins TRBV2 and TRBJ2-1, with D tentatively TRBD2 (5 bases). The germline V gene encodes CDR1 SNHLY and CDR2 FYNNEI. V lost 4 bases to trimming and J lost 8 bases, with 9 bases between them. The CDR3 is made up of 12 amino acids. The CDR3 coding sequence is TGTGCCAGCAGTGGGGGAGTCCATGAGCAGTTCTTC. Protein: CASSGGVHEQFF.

This rearrangement joins TRBV10-1 to TRBJ2-1, with 7 bases identical to TRBD1. Germline lookup yields CDR1 WNHNN and CDR2 SYGVQD (reference sequence). V lost 4 bases and J lost 7; bases outside the gene matches: 4. The CDR3 runs to 13 residues. CDR3 nucleotides: TGCGCCAGCAGTGGAGACAGGGCGAATGAGCAGTTCTTC. Its translation: CASSGDRANEQFF.

The CDR3 loop is CASSPAGDAYEQYF. The DNA for the CDR3 is TGTGCCAGCAGCCCGGCTGGGGACGCCTACGAGCAGTACTTC. V and J are TRBV9 and TRBJ2-7, with D possibly being TRBD1 or TRBD2 (5 bases each). Germline-derived CDR1 and CDR2 are SGDLS and YYNGEE. V lost 4 bases, J lost 2 bases, and 13 bases lay in between. The CDR3 consists of 14 residues.

V is TRBV27 and J is TRBJ2-7, with D possibly being TRBD1 (6 bases). CDR3 size: 14 residues. Germline V lookup: CDR1 MNHEY, CDR2 SMNVEV (reference sequence). V lost 5 bases to trimming and J lost 2 bases, with 13 bases between them. CDR3 coding DNA: TGTGCCAGCAGTCATATGGGGGCTACCTACGAGCAGTACTTC. It specifies CASSHMGATYEQYF.

This chain joins TRBV28 and TRBJ2-2, with 10 bases identical to TRBD1. The CDR3 loop spans 17 amino acids. Germline CDR1 reads MDHEN; CDR2 reads SYDVKM. The trim removed 1 base at V and 5 bases at J, leaving 7 bases unmatched. The DNA of the CDR3 is TGTGCCAGCAGTTTATCTTGGACAGGGGGGAATACCGGGGAGCTGTTTTTT. It specifies CASSLSWTGGNTGELFF.

The chain is built from TRBV29-1 and TRBJ1-3, with TRBD1 as a possible D gene (5 bases). Per germline, CDR1 SQVTM and CDR2 ANQGSEA. There are 13 residues in the CDR3. The V end lost 5 bases, the J end lost 6 bases, and 14 bases lay between the germline ends. The CDR3 here is CSVLGQTENTIYF. The CDR3, as DNA: TGCAGCGTTCTGGGGCAGACAGAAAACACCATATATTTT.

This chain uses TRBV7-7 with TRBJ2-3; D may be TRBD1 (5 bases). Trimming removed 1 base at V and 0 bases at J, with 14 bases between. CDR1 is SSHAT, CDR2 FNYEAQ, per germline (reference sequence). The length of the CDR3 is 17 residues. The CDR3 reads CASSLGPPGLSTDTQYF. The DNA for the CDR3 is TGTGCCAGCAGCTTAGGCCCCCCAGGGTTGAGCACAGATACGCAGTATTTT.

This chain uses TRBV27 with TRBJ2-5, with D uncertain. Trimming left V 3 bases short and J 2 bases short, with 10 bases between. The CDR3 totals 14 residues. Germline CDR1 MNHEY, CDR2 SMNVEV (reference sequence). The CDR3 is CASSLSRKQETQYF. The DNA of the CDR3 is TGTGCCAGCAGTTTGAGTAGAAAGCAAGAGACCCAGTACTTC.

The J gene is TRBJ2-1, the V gene TRBV4-1, with D hard to call. The CDR3 is 15 amino acids. The ends were cut back, 2 bases at V and 0 bases at J, with 8 bases in the middle. Germline V gives CDR1 MGHRA, CDR2 YSYEKL. The CDR3 nucleotides read TGCGCCAGCAGCCAACCGGTGAGCTCCTACAATGAGCAGTTCTTC. Amino acids: CASSQPVSSYNEQFF.

The V call is TRBV2, the J call TRBJ1-4; 7 nucleotides match TRBD1. The V segment lost 4 bases and the J segment 10 bases; nucleotides outside the gene matches: 15. Germline loops: CDR1 SNHLY, CDR2 FYNNEI. The CDR3 extends over 16 amino acids. The chain's CDR3 is CASSAQLTGWAGKLFF. CDR3 DNA sequence: TGTGCCAGCAGTGCCCAACTGACAGGGTGGGCAGGAAAACTGTTTTTT.

This chain uses TRBV7-8 with TRBJ2-1, with TRBD1 matching over 7 bases. Germline V lookup: CDR1 SGHVS, CDR2 FQNEAQ. The V gene end was trimmed by 5 bases and the J gene end by 9 bases; junction bases not matched to a gene: 13. The CDR3 is 15 residues long. The CDR3 spells CASSLRQGSLGEQFF. The DNA for the CDR3 is TGTGCCAGCAGCCTGAGACAGGGCAGCTTAGGTGAGCAGTTCTTC.

The V gene is TRBV7-9, the J gene TRBJ1-3; 9 bases agree with TRBD1. The CDR3 spans 16 residues. The V segment lost 4 bases and the J segment 3 bases; nucleotides outside the gene matches: 7. Germline V lookup: CDR1 SEHNR, CDR2 FQNEAQ (reference sequence). The CDR3 spells CASSSFVTGGGNTIYF. The CDR3 DNA follows: TGTGCCAGCAGCTCCTTCGTGACAGGGGGTGGAAACACCATATATTTT.

The J gene is TRBJ2-3, the V gene TRBV4-3, with 11 bases identical to TRBD2. This CDR3 contains 19 residues. In germline, CDR1 is LGHNA, CDR2 YSLEER. With 5 bases clipped from V and 4 bases from J, the junction kept 17 bases outside the gene matches. CDR3 sequence reads: CASSSRLRGLAGGPDTQYF. The CDR3 DNA reads as TGCGCCAGCAGCTCACGGCTAAGAGGGCTAGCGGGAGGCCCAGATACGCAGTATTTT.

As for this clone: The sample holds other DNA sequences that translate to the same CDR3. J is TRBJ2-7 and V is TRBV11-2; tentative D call: TRBD2 (6 bases). The CDR3 totals 14 residues. Deletions cut 3 bases from V and 3 bases from J, with 12 bases between. Germline values: CDR1 SGHAT, CDR2 FQNNGV. CDR3 sequence (DNA): TGTGCCAGCAGCTTGACCCCCGGGGGCTACGAGCAGTACTTC. This translates into CASSLTPGGYEQYF.

The chain combines TRBV27 with TRBJ2-7; 11 bases agree with TRBD1. There are 16 residues in the CDR3. Germline CDR1 reads MNHEY; CDR2 reads SMNVEV (reference sequence). J was trimmed by 4 bases and V by 6 bases; bases with no gene match: 11. Here the CDR3 reads CASSSRGTGGMYEQYF. The CDR3 nucleotides read TGTGCCAGCAGCTCCAGAGGGACAGGGGGAATGTACGAGCAGTACTTC.

Worth noting for this clone: At the DNA level, this CDR3 is encoded by other sequences in the same sample as well. CDR3 region: CASSIVQGGNEQFF. CDR3 bases: TGTGCCAGTAGTATTGTTCAGGGCGGTAATGAGCAGTTCTTC. The chain employs TRBV19 and TRBJ2-1, with a possible D match to TRBD1 (5 bases). The ends were cut back, 3 bases at V and 7 bases at J, with 13 bases in the middle. Germline V lookup: CDR1 LNHDA, CDR2 SQIVND (reference sequence). This CDR3 is 14 amino acids long. The variable domain in full, with the rest retrieved from reference TRBV19 and TRBJ2-1, is DGGITQSPKYLFRKEGQNVTLSCEQNLNHDAMYWYRQDPGQGLRLIYYSQIVNDFQKGDIAEGYSVSREKKESFPLTVTSAQKNPTAFYLCASSIVQGGNEQFFGPGTRLTVL.

The chain couples TRBV7-2 to TRBJ2-5; 13 bases fit TRBD2. The CDR3 sequence is 15 residues long. The V gene end was trimmed by 5 bases and the J gene end by 4 bases; junction bases not matched to a gene: 4. The V gene's germline CDR1 is SGHTA and CDR2 FQGNSA. The CDR3, as DNA: TGTGCCAGCAGCCAACGGACTAGCGGGAGAGAGACCCAGTACTTC. It yields the protein CASSQRTSGRETQYF.

This chain connects TRBV6-1 to TRBJ1-2, with 7 nucleotides matching TRBD1. Per germline, CDR1 MNHNS and CDR2 SASEGT. The ends lost 8 bases at V and 6 bases at J; junction bases unmatched: 9. This CDR3 has 13 amino acids. The CDR3 region has the DNA TGTGCCAGCTTGGAACAGGGGCCACATGGCTACACCTTC. It yields the protein CASLEQGPHGYTF.

V gene TRBV7-3 combines with J gene TRBJ2-3, with 10 bases lining up with TRBD2. There are 15 residues in the CDR3. CDR1 and CDR2 (germline): SGHTA, FQGTGA. The trim removed 3 bases at V and 5 bases at J, leaving 5 bases unmatched. The CDR3 DNA sequence: TGTGCCAGCAGCTTTGGTCTAGCGGGAGAAGATACGCAGTATTTT. Protein: CASSFGLAGEDTQYF.

The chain couples TRBV18 to TRBJ1-2, with unresolved D. The CDR3 runs 16 residues. Germline V gives CDR1 KGHSH, CDR2 LQKENI. Trimming stripped 0 bases from V and 3 bases from J, with 14 bases between. CDR3 loop: CASSPPNFDTHYGYTF. The CDR3 region has the DNA TGTGCCAGCTCACCACCTAACTTCGATACCCACTATGGCTACACCTTC.

CDR3 loop: CASSALGNQPQHF. CDR3 in DNA: TGTGCCTCCTCGGCGCTGGGCAATCAGCCCCAGCATTTT. The chain uses TRBV27 and TRBJ1-5; D uncertain. Deletions cut 11 bases from V and 2 bases from J, with 13 bases between. This CDR3 is 13 amino acids long. Germline V gene lookup returns CDR1 MNHEY and CDR2 SMNVEV (reference sequence).

With respect to this clone: This sample also contains other DNA sequences that code for the same CDR3. The J gene is TRBJ2-1, the V gene TRBV27; TRBD2 aligns across 8 bases. The V gene end was trimmed by 6 bases and the J gene end by 4 bases; junction bases not matched to a gene: 8. CDR1 is MNHEY, CDR2 SMNVEV, per germline (reference sequence). The CDR3 has 15 residues. Here the CDR3 DNA reads TGTGCCAGCAGCCTTAGCCCTAGCGGGTACAATGAGCAGTTCTTC. It encodes CASSLSPSGYNEQFF.

The table lists this clone with a count of one. The chain employs TRBV11-2 and TRBJ2-1, with D perhaps matching TRBD1 or TRBD2 (5 bases each). Trimming left V 8 bases short and J 2 bases short, with 10 bases between. This CDR3 is built from 13 residues. CDR1 and CDR2 from the germline V gene are SGHAT and FQNNGV. The CDR3 DNA reads as TGTGCCAGCCATGGGGGACCCTACAATGAGCAGTTCTTC. Its translation is CASHGGPYNEQFF.